This is a list of T cell receptor beta chains from one sample in a study of T-cell reconstitution after alpha-beta-depleted transplantation in children. In TCRdb, the PCR reads were re-called with MiXCR into one record per CDR3 protein. The data contain under 750,000 distinct CDR3 sequences, about 21% of them singletons. The starting material was PBMCs, mostly from graft donor cells, obtained 360 days after TCRalphabeta/CD19-depleted stem cell transplant. Receptor source: a boy less than two years old who had a stem cell transplant for acute myeloid leukemia, so the T cells may come from the graft donor. The CDR3 runs from the conserved cysteine through the conserved F or W. The order of the fields is CDR3 protein, CDR3 DNA, clone size, V gene, D gene, J gene. D genes are given only for firm matches. Clone size is stated in some rows and not others, as once, few, many or a class when expanded.

CASSSRLAGNNEQFF TGTGCCAGCAGCTCCAGACTAGCGGGGAATAATGAGCAGTTCTTC NA TRBV11-2 TRBD2 TRBJ2-1
CASRDTSGETYNEQFF TGTGCCAGCAGGGACACTAGCGGGGAAACCTACAATGAGCAGTTCTTC few TRBV7-9 TRBD2 TRBJ2-1
CASSPSWNSYEQYF TGTGCCAGCTCCCCTTCATGGAATTCCTACGAGCAGTACTTC many TRBV18 NA TRBJ2-7
CSALAVTGGTEQFF TGCAGTGCTTTGGCGGTGACAGGGGGTACTGAGCAGTTCTTC NA TRBV20-1 TRBD1 TRBJ2-1
CASSQDLQGEKLFF TGCGCCAGCAGCCAAGATCTCCAGGGAGAAAAACTGTTTTTT NA TRBV4-3 NA TRBJ1-4
CASSLQLLVDGYTF TGTGCCAGCAGTTTACAGTTGCTCGTGGATGGCTACACCTTC many TRBV12-3/TRBV12-4 NA TRBJ1-2
CASGNQGGLSETQYF TGTGCCAGCGGAAATCAGGGGGGCTTGTCAGAGACCCAGTACTTC NA TRBV7-2 NA TRBJ2-5
CSASSTRSSTDTQYF TGCAGTGCTAGTTCCACCCGGTCTAGCACAGATACGCAGTATTTT NA TRBV20-1 NA TRBJ2-3
CSVAPSLYEQFF TGCAGCGTTGCCCCGTCCCTTTATGAGCAGTTCTTC few TRBV29-1 NA TRBJ2-1
CASSLGQTWTQYF TGTGCCAGCAGCCTCGGACAGACTTGGACCCAGTACTTC NA TRBV7-6 NA TRBJ2-5
CSASRLADTQYF TGCAGTGCTAGCAGACTAGCGGATACGCAGTATTTT many TRBV20-1 TRBD2 TRBJ2-3
CASSLPVTSGATYEQYF TGCGCCAGCAGCTTGCCGGTGACTAGCGGGGCAACCTACGAGCAGTACTTC NA TRBV5-1 TRBD2 TRBJ2-7
CASSFDSYRGGTGELFF TGTGCCAGCAGTTTTGATTCATACAGGGGGGGCACCGGGGAGCTGTTTTTT NA TRBV27 NA TRBJ2-2
CSAPASGRTDTQYF TGCAGTGCCCCTGCTAGCGGCCGCACAGATACGCAGTATTTT few TRBV20-1 TRBD2 TRBJ2-3
CASSFQTGVQETQYF TGTGCCAGCAGCTTCCAAACAGGGGTTCAAGAGACCCAGTACTTC NA TRBV7-9 TRBD1 TRBJ2-5
CSAKRGSPYEQYF TGCAGTGCAAAGCGGGGGTCACCCTACGAGCAGTACTTC few TRBV20-1 TRBD2 TRBJ2-7
CASSQRGLSYEQYF TGTGCCAGCAGCCAGAGGGGCCTCAGCTACGAGCAGTACTTC NA TRBV3-1 NA TRBJ2-7
CASARAPYYEQYF TGTGCCAGCGCCCGGGCCCCTTACTACGAGCAGTACTTC NA TRBV9 NA TRBJ2-7
CASIPGQTNYGYTF TGTGCCAGCATACCGGGACAGACTAACTATGGCTACACCTTC NA TRBV6-1 TRBD1 TRBJ1-2
CAIQGGNTEAFF TGTGCCATCCAAGGCGGAAACACTGAAGCTTTCTTT few TRBV10-3 NA TRBJ1-1
CSASRTSGGVATGELFF TGCAGTGCTAGCCGGACTAGCGGGGGGGTAGCCACCGGGGAGCTGTTTTTT few TRBV20-1 TRBD2 TRBJ2-2
CATFGGNEQFF TGTGCCACCTTCGGGGGTAATGAGCAGTTCTTC few TRBV15 NA TRBJ2-1
CASSLRDRENEKLFF TGCGCCAGCAGCCTCCGGGACAGGGAGAATGAAAAACTGTTTTTT NA TRBV5-1 TRBD1 TRBJ1-4
CASSQGGEHQPQHF TGTGCCAGCAGCCAGGGAGGCGAACATCAGCCCCAGCATTTT NA TRBV6-1 NA TRBJ1-5
CATSLAGGSPPYNEQFF TGTGCCACCTCCCTAGCGGGGGGTTCGCCTCCTTACAATGAGCAGTTCTTC many TRBV24-1 TRBD2 TRBJ2-1
CASSLGFNHEKLFF TGTGCCAGCAGTTTAGGATTCAACCATGAAAAACTGTTTTTT few TRBV12-3/TRBV12-4 NA TRBJ1-4
CASSSGQSPGLYEKLFF TGTGCCAGCTCATCGGGACAGTCCCCAGGCCTTTATGAAAAACTGTTTTTT NA TRBV18 TRBD1 TRBJ1-4
CSVRGVDSHTDTQYF TGCAGCGTCCGGGGGGTGGACTCGCACACAGATACGCAGTATTTT many TRBV29-1 TRBD2 TRBJ2-3
CASSFPGRGSGNTIYF TGTGCCAGCAGTTTCCCGGGACGGGGCTCTGGAAACACCATATATTTT few TRBV12-3/TRBV12-4 NA TRBJ1-3
CASSQYAEQTYEQYF TGTGCCAGCAGCCAATATGCGGAGCAGACCTACGAGCAGTACTTC NA TRBV7-6 NA TRBJ2-7
CASSFRTGENYEQYF TGTGCCAGCAGCTTCCGGACAGGGGAGAACTACGAGCAGTACTTC NA TRBV11-1 TRBD1 TRBJ2-7
CASSSPLGDTEAFF TGTGCCAGCAGTTCCCCCCTGGGGGACACTGAAGCTTTCTTT NA TRBV12-3/TRBV12-4 NA TRBJ1-1
CAISEPGAVREKLFF TGTGCCATCAGTGAGCCCGGGGCCGTTAGGGAAAAACTGTTTTTT NA TRBV10-3 NA TRBJ1-4
CSARGGDPRPLTDTQYF TGCAGTGCTAGAGGGGGGGACCCGAGGCCCTTGACAGATACGCAGTATTTT few TRBV20-1 NA TRBJ2-3
CASGPNRGPSEKLFF TGTGCTAGTGGTCCCAACAGGGGGCCTAGTGAAAAACTGTTTTTT NA TRBV12-5 TRBD1 TRBJ1-4
CASSPGHQDRDGFGGNTIYF TGTGCCAGCAGCCCCGGACATCAGGACAGGGACGGTTTTGGTGGAAACACCATATATTTT few TRBV6-2/TRBV6-3 TRBD1 TRBJ1-3
CASSLASFSYNEQFF TGTGCCAGCAGCCTAGCCTCCTTCTCCTACAATGAGCAGTTCTTC many TRBV12-3/TRBV12-4 NA TRBJ2-1
CASSPRGTRFYEQYF TGTGCCAGCAGCCCGCGGGGGACTAGATTCTACGAGCAGTACTTC few TRBV7-2 TRBD2 TRBJ2-7
CATSTPAGAQYF TGTGCCACCAGCACCCCAGCGGGGGCCCAGTACTTC NA TRBV15 TRBD2 TRBJ2-5
CASGTGSETQYF TGTGCCAGCGGGACAGGGTCGGAGACCCAGTACTTC many TRBV11-3 TRBD1 TRBJ2-5
CASWGHTSTDTQYF TGTGCCTCCTGGGGACACACTAGCACAGATACGCAGTATTTT once TRBV19 NA TRBJ2-3
CASSPAGTQAGQPQHF TGTGCCAGCAGTCCGGCCGGGACCCAAGCGGGTCAGCCCCAGCATTTT many TRBV7-2 NA TRBJ1-5
CASSLRAGVPDTQYF TGTGCCAGCAGTTTACGAGCGGGGGTGCCAGATACGCAGTATTTT many TRBV12-3/TRBV12-4 TRBD2 TRBJ2-3
CSARGTSGYNEQFF TGCAGTGCTAGGGGGACTAGCGGGTACAATGAGCAGTTCTTC few TRBV20-1 TRBD2 TRBJ2-1
CASSFFQGSTYEQYF TGTGCCAGCAGTTTTTTTCAGGGCTCGACCTACGAGCAGTACTTC NA TRBV12-3/TRBV12-4 NA TRBJ2-7
CSVEDLGAASEAFF TGCAGCGTTGAAGATCTAGGGGCCGCCTCTGAAGCTTTCTTT many TRBV29-1 NA TRBJ1-1
CAISGSGPRSTDTQYF TGTGCCATCAGTGGGAGTGGCCCAAGGAGCACAGATACGCAGTATTTT many TRBV10-3 NA TRBJ2-3